This T cell receptor (beta chain) derives from a study of response to subunit inactivated influenza vaccine. There are 18 residues in the CDR3. CDR1 and CDR2 from the germline V gene are SGHAT and FQNNGV. Trimming took 2 bases from V and 8 from J; bases not matched to a gene: 17. TCRdb fed the RT-PCR reads into MiXCR, producing one record per CDR3 protein. The sample shows 500,000 to 600,000 distinct CDR3 sequences, about 10% of them seen only once. In this sample, this clonotype turned up many times. Here the sequenced sample was PBMCs from blood, taken on the day of vaccination. The chain joins TRBV11-2 to TRBJ2-1; 8 bases agree with TRBD1. The source of this sequence is a man aged 45-65 years who received an inactivated influenza vaccine. The CDR3 sequence: CASSLMVRLLDRADEQFF. The CDR3 nucleotides read TGTGCCAGCAGCTTAATGGTCCGACTTCTGGACAGGGCCGATGAGCAGTTCTTC.